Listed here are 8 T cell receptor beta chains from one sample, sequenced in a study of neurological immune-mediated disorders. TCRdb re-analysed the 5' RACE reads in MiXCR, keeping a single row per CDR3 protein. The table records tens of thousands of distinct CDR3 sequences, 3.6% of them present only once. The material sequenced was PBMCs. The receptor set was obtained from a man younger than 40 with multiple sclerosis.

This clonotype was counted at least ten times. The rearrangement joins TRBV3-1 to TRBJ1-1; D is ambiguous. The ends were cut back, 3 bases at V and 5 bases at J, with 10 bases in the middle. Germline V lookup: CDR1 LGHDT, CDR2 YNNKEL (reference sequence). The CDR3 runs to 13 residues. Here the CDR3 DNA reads TGTGCCAGCAGCCAGGCGGAGGGAACTGAAGCTTTCTTT. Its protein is CASSQAEGTEAFF.

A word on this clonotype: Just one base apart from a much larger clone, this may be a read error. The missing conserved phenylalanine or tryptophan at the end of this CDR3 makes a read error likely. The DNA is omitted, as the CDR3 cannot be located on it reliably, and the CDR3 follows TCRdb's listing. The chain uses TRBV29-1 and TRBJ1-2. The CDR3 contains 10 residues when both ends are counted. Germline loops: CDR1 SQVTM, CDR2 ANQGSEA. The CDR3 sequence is CSVDQGSRTL.

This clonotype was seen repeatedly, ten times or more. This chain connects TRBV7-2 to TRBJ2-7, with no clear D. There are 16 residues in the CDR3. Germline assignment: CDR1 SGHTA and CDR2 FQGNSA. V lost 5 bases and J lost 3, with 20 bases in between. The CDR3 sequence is CASSRAVGSQLYEQYF. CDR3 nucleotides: TGTGCCAGCAGCCGGGCGGTGGGGTCACAACTCTACGAGCAGTACTTC. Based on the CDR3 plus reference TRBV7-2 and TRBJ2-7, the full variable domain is GAGVSQSPSNKVTEKGKDVELRCDPISGHTALYWYRQSLGQGLEFLIYFQGNSAPDKSGLPSDRFSAERTGGSVSTLTIQRTQQEDSAVYLCASSRAVGSQLYEQYFGPGTRLTVT.

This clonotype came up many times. CDR3 sequence (DNA): TGCAGTGCTAGGGACGGGACCTTCGGGGAGCAGTACTTC. It codes for CSARDGTFGEQYF. The chain recombines TRBV20-1 with TRBJ2-7, with D perhaps TRBD1 or TRBD2 (5 bases each). V lost 3 bases and J 7 bases, leaving 16 bases between the germline ends. The CDR3 contains 13 residues. From germline, CDR1 is DFQATT and CDR2 SNEGSKA (reference sequence).

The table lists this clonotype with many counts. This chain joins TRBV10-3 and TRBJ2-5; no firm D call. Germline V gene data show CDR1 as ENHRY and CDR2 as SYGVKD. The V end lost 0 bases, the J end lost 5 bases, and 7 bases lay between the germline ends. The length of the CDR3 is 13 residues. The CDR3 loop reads CAISESYGETQYF. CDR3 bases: TGTGCCATCAGTGAGTCGTATGGGGAGACCCAGTACTTC.

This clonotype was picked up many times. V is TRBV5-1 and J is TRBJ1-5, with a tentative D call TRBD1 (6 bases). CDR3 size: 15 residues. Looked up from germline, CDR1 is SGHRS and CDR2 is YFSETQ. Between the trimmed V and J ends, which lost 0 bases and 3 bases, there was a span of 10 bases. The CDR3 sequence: CASSLVPGANQPQHF. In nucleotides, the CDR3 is TGCGCCAGCAGCTTGGTCCCAGGGGCCAATCAGCCCCAGCATTTT.

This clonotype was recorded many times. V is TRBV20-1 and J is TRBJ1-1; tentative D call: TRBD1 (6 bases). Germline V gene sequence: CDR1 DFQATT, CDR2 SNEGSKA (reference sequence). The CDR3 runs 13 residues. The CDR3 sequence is CRPTGQRGTEAFF. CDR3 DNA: TGCAGACCGACTGGACAGCGGGGGACTGAAGCTTTCTTT.

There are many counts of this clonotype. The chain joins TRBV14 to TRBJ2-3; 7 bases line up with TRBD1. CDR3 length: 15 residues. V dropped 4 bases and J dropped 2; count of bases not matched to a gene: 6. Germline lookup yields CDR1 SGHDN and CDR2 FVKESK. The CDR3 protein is CASSRSGQNTDTQYF. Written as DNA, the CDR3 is TGTGCCAGCAGCCGATCGGGACAGAACACAGATACGCAGTATTTT. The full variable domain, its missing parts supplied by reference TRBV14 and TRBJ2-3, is EAGVTQFPSHSVIEKGQTVTLRCDPISGHDNLYWYRRVMGKEIKFLLHFVKESKQDESGMPNNRFLAERTGGTYSTLKVQPAELEDSGVYFCASSRSGQNTDTQYFGPGTRLTVL.